This is a list of T cell receptor beta chains from one sample in a study of shared T cell receptors in the human thymus. Data came from immunoSEQ multiplex PCR; TCRdb stores just in-frame clones and leaves some out. The data hold some 400,000 clones, with roughly 94% observed a single time. Sequenced input: thymocytes. Receptors were obtained from a human donor. Both conserved end residues are part of each CDR3. The order of the fields is CDR3 protein, CDR3 DNA, J gene, clone size, D gene, V gene. A D gene is named only where the DNA matches it firmly. Rows give clone size only sometimes, using once, few, many, or a class for an expanded clone.

CDR3aa: CARTTIATGKGETQYF
CDR3nt: TGTGCCAGGACAACTATTGCGACAGGGAAGGGAGAGACCCAGTACTTC
j_gene: TRBJ2-5
abundance: -
d_gene: TRBD1
v_gene: TRBV28

CDR3aa: CASSVWGQGAYQPQHF
CDR3nt: TGTGCCAGTAGTGTCTGGGGACAGGGGGCGTATCAGCCCCAGCATTTT
j_gene: TRBJ1-5
abundance: -
d_gene: TRBD1
v_gene: TRBV19

CDR3aa: CASSSSGHYGYTF
CDR3nt: TGTGCCAGCAGTTCCTCCGGACATTATGGCTACACCTTC
j_gene: TRBJ1-2
abundance: -
d_gene: -
v_gene: TRBV27

CDR3aa: CASSLRGGQNQPQHF
CDR3nt: TGTGCCAGCAGTTTAAGAGGGGGTCAGAATCAGCCCCAGCATTTT
j_gene: TRBJ1-5
abundance: -
d_gene: -
v_gene: TRBV27

CDR3aa: CASSFPDCNGYTF
CDR3nt: TGTGCCAGCAGCTTCCCCGACTGTAATGGCTACACCTTC
j_gene: TRBJ1-2
abundance: once
d_gene: -
v_gene: TRBV11-2

CDR3aa: CASEKRGFRRDTQYF
CDR3nt: TGTGCCAGCGAGAAACGGGGCTTTCGGCGGGATACGCAGTATTTT
j_gene: TRBJ2-3
abundance: -
d_gene: -
v_gene: TRBV28

CDR3aa: CASSPVTDVQNEKLFF
CDR3nt: TGTGCCAGCTCACCAGTTACGGATGTACAAAATGAAAAACTGTTTTTT
j_gene: TRBJ1-4
abundance: -
d_gene: -
v_gene: TRBV18

CDR3aa: CASSSRSHRGQQHTDTQYF
CDR3nt: TGTGCCAGCAGCTCAAGATCCCACCGGGGACAACAGCACACAGATACGCAGTATTTT
j_gene: TRBJ2-3
abundance: once
d_gene: -
v_gene: TRBV7-8

CDR3aa: CASSSSFPPYEQYF
CDR3nt: TGTGCCAGCAGCTCTAGTTTCCCTCCCTACGAGCAGTACTTC
j_gene: TRBJ2-7
abundance: -
d_gene: -
v_gene: TRBV5-6

CDR3aa: CASSVGDSPKGNTEAFF
CDR3nt: TGTGCCAGCAGCGTAGGTGACAGCCCAAAGGGGAACACTGAAGCTTTCTTT
j_gene: TRBJ1-1
abundance: -
d_gene: -
v_gene: TRBV9

CDR3aa: CASRQVLATIRTEAFF
CDR3nt: TGTGCCAGCAGACAAGTACTAGCTACAATTCGCACTGAAGCTTTCTTT
j_gene: TRBJ1-1
abundance: -
d_gene: -
v_gene: TRBV21-1

CDR3aa: CASSLEQGETDTQYF
CDR3nt: TGCGCCAGCAGCTTGGAACAGGGAGAAACAGATACGCAGTATTTT
j_gene: TRBJ2-3
abundance: -
d_gene: -
v_gene: TRBV5-1

CDR3aa: CASSPRQLSSYEQYF
CDR3nt: TGTGCCAGCTCACCACGCCAGCTTAGCTCCTACGAGCAGTACTTC
j_gene: TRBJ2-7
abundance: -
d_gene: -
v_gene: TRBV18

CDR3aa: CAWVGGASTDTQYF
CDR3nt: TGTGCCTGGGTTGGGGGGGCCTCCACAGATACGCAGTATTTT
j_gene: TRBJ2-3
abundance: -
d_gene: -
v_gene: TRBV30

CDR3aa: CASSPRSRVRGYTF
CDR3nt: TGTGCCAGCAGCCCTCGGTCCAGGGTCCGTGGCTACACCTTC
j_gene: TRBJ1-2
abundance: -
d_gene: -
v_gene: TRBV7-8

CDR3aa: CASSPVPGLNTEAFF
CDR3nt: TGTGCCAGCTCACCGGTCCCAGGGTTGAACACTGAAGCTTTCTTT
j_gene: TRBJ1-1
abundance: -
d_gene: -
v_gene: TRBV18

CDR3aa: CATSPDRGRNQPQHF
CDR3nt: TGTGCCACCAGCCCGGACAGAGGACGCAATCAGCCCCAGCATTTT
j_gene: TRBJ1-5
abundance: -
d_gene: -
v_gene: TRBV15

CDR3aa: CATFESDYTF
CDR3nt: TGTGCCACCTTCGAAAGTGACTACACCTTC
j_gene: TRBJ1-2
abundance: -
d_gene: -
v_gene: TRBV28

CDR3aa: CASTVLGINYGYTF
CDR3nt: TGTGCCAGCACCGTATTAGGGATTAACTATGGCTACACCTTC
j_gene: TRBJ1-2
abundance: -
d_gene: -
v_gene: TRBV28

CDR3aa: CASSRPLGVPWWPQHF
CDR3nt: TGTGCCAGCAGCCGCCCCTTGGGGGTCCCCTGGTGGCCCCAGCATTTT
j_gene: TRBJ1-5
abundance: -
d_gene: -
v_gene: TRBV28

CDR3aa: CASSFLPLREVYNEQFF
CDR3nt: TGTGCCAGCAGTTTCCTTCCCCTGCGGGAGGTCTACAATGAGCAGTTCTTC
j_gene: TRBJ2-1
abundance: -
d_gene: TRBD2
v_gene: TRBV27

CDR3aa: CASRDRGRSEQYF
CDR3nt: TGTGCCAGCCGGGACAGGGGGCGATCCGAGCAGTACTTC
j_gene: TRBJ2-7
abundance: -
d_gene: TRBD1
v_gene: TRBV28

CDR3aa: CASRPRNPTGELFF
CDR3nt: TGTGCCAGCAGACCCAGGAATCCCACGGGGGAGCTGTTTTTT
j_gene: TRBJ2-2
abundance: -
d_gene: -
v_gene: TRBV21-1

CDR3aa: CASSLTGTSTDTQYF
CDR3nt: TGTGCCAGCAGCTTAACAGGGACTAGCACAGATACGCAGTATTTT
j_gene: TRBJ2-3
abundance: -
d_gene: -
v_gene: TRBV7-3

CDR3aa: CASSQGGLEQFF
CDR3nt: TGTGCCAGCAGCCAAGGGGGACTAGAGCAGTTCTTC
j_gene: TRBJ2-1
abundance: -
d_gene: -
v_gene: TRBV11-2

CDR3aa: CARSLAKSGTQYF
CDR3nt: TGTGCCAGAAGCTTGGCCAAGTCCGGGACCCAGTACTTC
j_gene: TRBJ2-5
abundance: -
d_gene: -
v_gene: TRBV5-3

CDR3aa: CASSVVATGTQYF
CDR3nt: TGTGCCAGCAGCGTAGTAGCAACCGGGACCCAGTACTTC
j_gene: TRBJ2-5
abundance: -
d_gene: -
v_gene: TRBV9

CDR3aa: CASSQVNRGPGEKLFF
CDR3nt: TGTGCCAGCAGCCAAGTGAACAGGGGGCCTGGTGAAAAACTGTTTTTT
j_gene: TRBJ1-4
abundance: -
d_gene: TRBD1
v_gene: TRBV7-8

CDR3aa: CASSPTGSGNTIYF
CDR3nt: TGTGCCAGCAGCCCCACGGGCTCTGGAAACACCATATATTTT
j_gene: TRBJ1-3
abundance: -
d_gene: -
v_gene: TRBV9

CDR3aa: CASSSIAGNTDTQYF
CDR3nt: TGTGCCAGCAGTTCGATAGCGGGAAACACAGATACGCAGTATTTT
j_gene: TRBJ2-3
abundance: -
d_gene: TRBD2
v_gene: TRBV7-9

CDR3aa: CASSLRDRVIGEQFF
CDR3nt: TGCGCCAGCAGCTTACGGGACAGGGTGATTGGCGAGCAGTTCTTC
j_gene: TRBJ2-1
abundance: -
d_gene: TRBD1
v_gene: TRBV5-1

CDR3aa: CASSLAMDRVCIAGANVLTF
CDR3nt: TGTGCCAGCAGCTTAGCGATGGACAGGGTTTGTATTGCTGGGGCCAACGTCCTGACTTTC
j_gene: TRBJ2-6
abundance: -
d_gene: TRBD1
v_gene: TRBV7-8

CDR3aa: CASSPPGQGKIDTQYF
CDR3nt: TGTGCCAGCAGCCCTCCGGGACAGGGGAAAATAGATACGCAGTATTTT
j_gene: TRBJ2-3
abundance: -
d_gene: TRBD1
v_gene: TRBV7-9

CDR3aa: CASSHVKKGRAQNEQFF
CDR3nt: TGCGCCAGCAGCCATGTGAAGAAGGGGAGGGCCCAGAATGAGCAGTTCTTC
j_gene: TRBJ2-1
abundance: -
d_gene: TRBD2
v_gene: TRBV4-3

CDR3aa: CATRTGYNQPQHF
CDR3nt: TGTGCCACCCGGACAGGCTACAATCAGCCCCAGCATTTT
j_gene: TRBJ1-5
abundance: once
d_gene: TRBD1
v_gene: TRBV19

CDR3aa: CASSEPRDRASKTDTQYF
CDR3nt: TGTGCCAGCAGTGAACCCCGGGACAGGGCAAGCAAGACAGATACGCAGTATTTT
j_gene: TRBJ2-3
abundance: -
d_gene: TRBD1
v_gene: TRBV2

CDR3aa: CASSEPPFRAYEQYF
CDR3nt: TGCGCCAGCAGTGAGCCCCCATTTCGCGCCTACGAGCAGTACTTC
j_gene: TRBJ2-7
abundance: -
d_gene: -
v_gene: TRBV10-2

CDR3aa: CASRELTAPF
CDR3nt: TGTGCCAGCAGAGAGTTAACAGCGCCCTTT
j_gene: TRBJ1-1
abundance: -
d_gene: -
v_gene: TRBV6-1

CDR3aa: CASSSRSGGLGEQFF
CDR3nt: TGTGCCAGCAGCTCCCGTAGCGGGGGCCTCGGTGAGCAGTTCTTC
j_gene: TRBJ2-1
abundance: -
d_gene: TRBD2
v_gene: TRBV9

CDR3aa: CASSLVSTGTGRGNTIYF
CDR3nt: TGTGCCAGCAGCTTAGTTTCCACCGGGACAGGGAGAGGAAACACCATATATTTT
j_gene: TRBJ1-3
abundance: -
d_gene: TRBD1
v_gene: TRBV11-2

CDR3aa: CASSPPEGLGNTIYF
CDR3nt: TGTGCCAGCTCACCACCGGAGGGGCTGGGAAACACCATATATTTT
j_gene: TRBJ1-3
abundance: -
d_gene: -
v_gene: TRBV18

CDR3aa: CASEGAGELFF
CDR3nt: TGTGCCAGCGAGGGAGCCGGGGAGCTGTTTTTT
j_gene: TRBJ2-2
abundance: once
d_gene: -
v_gene: TRBV2

CDR3aa: CASSSGLAGTDTQYF
CDR3nt: TGTGCCAGTAGTTCGGGGCTAGCAGGCACAGATACGCAGTATTTT
j_gene: TRBJ2-3
abundance: -
d_gene: -
v_gene: TRBV19

CDR3aa: CASSITGGPNEKLFF
CDR3nt: TGTGCCAGTAGTATTACAGGGGGCCCTAATGAAAAACTGTTTTTT
j_gene: TRBJ1-4
abundance: -
d_gene: TRBD1
v_gene: TRBV19

CDR3aa: CASSLPLELPYNEQFF
CDR3nt: TGTGCCAGCAGCTTACCTCTCGAGCTTCCCTACAATGAGCAGTTCTTC
j_gene: TRBJ2-1
abundance: -
d_gene: -
v_gene: TRBV7-8

CDR3aa: CSFADSLYEQYF
CDR3nt: TGCAGCTTCGCTGACAGTCTCTACGAGCAGTACTTC
j_gene: TRBJ2-7
abundance: -
d_gene: -
v_gene: TRBV29-1

CDR3aa: CASSPTGGASSGNTIYF
CDR3nt: TGTGCCAGCAGCCCTACAGGGGGCGCGAGCTCTGGAAACACCATATATTTT
j_gene: TRBJ1-3
abundance: -
d_gene: TRBD1
v_gene: TRBV28

CDR3aa: CASSATGGRDYEQYF
CDR3nt: TGTGCCAGCAGTGCTACGGGAGGGCGGGACTACGAGCAGTACTTC
j_gene: TRBJ2-7
abundance: -
d_gene: TRBD2
v_gene: TRBV6-5

CDR3aa: CASSLSRGLAPNEQYF
CDR3nt: TGCGCCAGCAGCTTATCTAGGGGACTAGCGCCCAACGAGCAGTACTTC
j_gene: TRBJ2-7
abundance: -
d_gene: TRBD2
v_gene: TRBV5-1

CDR3aa: CASRGGGRSTRNYEQYF
CDR3nt: TGTGCCAGCAGGGGAGGGGGGCGCTCTACAAGAAACTACGAGCAGTACTTC
j_gene: TRBJ2-7
abundance: -
d_gene: -
v_gene: TRBV5-5

CDR3aa: CASSLLGYEQYF
CDR3nt: TGTGCCAGCAGTTTACTGGGCTACGAGCAGTACTTC
j_gene: TRBJ2-7
abundance: -
d_gene: -
v_gene: TRBV28

CDR3aa: CASHGGGNEQFF
CDR3nt: TGTGCCAGCCATGGGGGGGGCAATGAGCAGTTCTTC
j_gene: TRBJ2-1
abundance: -
d_gene: TRBD2
v_gene: TRBV27